This record covers a single T cell receptor beta chain. The sample holds other DNA sequences that translate to the same CDR3. The data originate from a study of blood T cell repertoires in COVID-19. Study-level information: The United States, Italy and Spain provided the acute and convalescent COVID-19 samples.

Data came from immunoSEQ multiplex PCR; TCRdb stores just in-frame clones and leaves some out. The data hold over 7,000 clones, with around 84% observed a single time. The CDR3 runs to 16 residues. Deletions cut 0 bases from V and 1 base from J, with 10 bases between. CDR1 LGHNA and CDR2 YSLEER come from the germline V gene. This rearrangement joins TRBV4-3 to TRBJ1-5; perhaps TRBD1 as D (5 bases). The specimen was peripheral blood. The sequence was collected from a human donor in a cohort sampled during active COVID-19. The CDR3 sequence: CASSQDTGGSNQPQHF. The DNA of the CDR3 is TGCGCCAGCAGCCAAGATACGGGGGGAAGCAATCAGCCCCAGCATTTT.